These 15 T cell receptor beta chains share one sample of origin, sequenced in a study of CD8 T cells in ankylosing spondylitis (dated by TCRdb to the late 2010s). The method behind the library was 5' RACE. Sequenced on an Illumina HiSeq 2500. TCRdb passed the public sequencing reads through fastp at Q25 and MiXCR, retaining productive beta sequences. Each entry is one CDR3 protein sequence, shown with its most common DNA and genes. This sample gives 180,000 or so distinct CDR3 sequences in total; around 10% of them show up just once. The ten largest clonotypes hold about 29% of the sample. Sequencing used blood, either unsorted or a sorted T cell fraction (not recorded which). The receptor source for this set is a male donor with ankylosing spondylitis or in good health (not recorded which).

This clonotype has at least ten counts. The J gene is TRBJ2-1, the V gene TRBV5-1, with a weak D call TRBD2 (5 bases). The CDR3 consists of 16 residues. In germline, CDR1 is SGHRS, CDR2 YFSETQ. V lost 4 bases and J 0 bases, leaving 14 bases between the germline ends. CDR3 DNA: TGCGCCAGCAGCCAGAGACTCGGGAACTCCTACAATGAGCAGTTCTTC. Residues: CASSQRLGNSYNEQFF.

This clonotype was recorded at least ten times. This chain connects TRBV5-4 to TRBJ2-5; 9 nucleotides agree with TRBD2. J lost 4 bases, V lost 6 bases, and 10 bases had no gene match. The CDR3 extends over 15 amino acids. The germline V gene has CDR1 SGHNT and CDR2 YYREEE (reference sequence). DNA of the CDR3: TGTGCCAGCAAGAGGAGGCGGGAGGGAACAGAGACCCAGTACTTC. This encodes CASKRRREGTETQYF.

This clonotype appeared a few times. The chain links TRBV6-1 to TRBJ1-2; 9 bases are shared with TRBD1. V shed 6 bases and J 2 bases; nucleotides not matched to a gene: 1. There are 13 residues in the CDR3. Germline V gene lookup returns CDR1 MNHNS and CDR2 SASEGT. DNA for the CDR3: TGTGCCAGCAGGGGGACAGGGAACTATGGCTACACCTTC. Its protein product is CASRGTGNYGYTF.

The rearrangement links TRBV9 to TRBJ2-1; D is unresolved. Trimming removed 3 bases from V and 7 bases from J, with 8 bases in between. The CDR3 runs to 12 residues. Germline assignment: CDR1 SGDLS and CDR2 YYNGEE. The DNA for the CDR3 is TGTGCCAGCAGCGCTCACGGGAATGAGCAGTTCTTC. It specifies CASSAHGNEQFF.

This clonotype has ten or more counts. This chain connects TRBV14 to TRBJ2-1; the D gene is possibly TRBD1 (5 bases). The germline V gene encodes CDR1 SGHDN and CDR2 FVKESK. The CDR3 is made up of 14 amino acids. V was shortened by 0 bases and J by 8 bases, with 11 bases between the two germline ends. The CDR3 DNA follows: TGTGCCAGCAGCCAAGATTGGCAGGGCGATGAGCAGTTCTTC. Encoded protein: CASSQDWQGDEQFF.

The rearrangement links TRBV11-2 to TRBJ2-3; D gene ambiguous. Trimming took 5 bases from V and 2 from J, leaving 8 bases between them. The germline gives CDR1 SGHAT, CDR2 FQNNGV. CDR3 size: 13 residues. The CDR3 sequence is CASSPITTDTQYF. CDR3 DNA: TGTGCCAGCAGCCCGATTACCACAGATACGCAGTATTTT.

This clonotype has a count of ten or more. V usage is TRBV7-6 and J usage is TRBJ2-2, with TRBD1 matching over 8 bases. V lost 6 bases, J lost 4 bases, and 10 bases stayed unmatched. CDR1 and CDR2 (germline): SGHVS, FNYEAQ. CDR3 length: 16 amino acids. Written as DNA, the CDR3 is TGTGCCAGCAGACGGACAGGGTCAGGTGCCACCGGGGAGCTGTTTTTT. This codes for CASRRTGSGATGELFF.

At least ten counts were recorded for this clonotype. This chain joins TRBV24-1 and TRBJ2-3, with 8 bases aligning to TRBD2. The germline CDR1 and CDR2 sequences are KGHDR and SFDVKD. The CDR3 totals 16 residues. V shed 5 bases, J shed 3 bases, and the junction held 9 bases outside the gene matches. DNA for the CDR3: TGTGCCACCAGTGGTCGCACTAGCGGAGGTACAGATACGCAGTATTTT. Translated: CATSGRTSGGTDTQYF.

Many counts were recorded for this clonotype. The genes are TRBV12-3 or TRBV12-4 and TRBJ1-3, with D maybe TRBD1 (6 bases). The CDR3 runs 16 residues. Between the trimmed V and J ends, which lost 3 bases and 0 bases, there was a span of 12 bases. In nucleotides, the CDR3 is TGTGCCAGCAGTTTTAGGACAGTGAGCTCTGGAAACACCATATATTTT. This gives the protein CASSFRTVSSGNTIYF.

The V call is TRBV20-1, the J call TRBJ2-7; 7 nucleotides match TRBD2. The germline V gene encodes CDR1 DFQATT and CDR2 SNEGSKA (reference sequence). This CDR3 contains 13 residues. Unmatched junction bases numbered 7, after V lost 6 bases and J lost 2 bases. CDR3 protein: CSARASGTYEQYF. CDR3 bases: TGCAGTGCCCGGGCGAGCGGGACCTACGAGCAGTACTTC.

As DNA, the CDR3 is TGTGCCAGCAGTGAGACAGGGAATATAAACTATGGCTACACCTTC. It specifies CASSETGNINYGYTF. V is TRBV6-1 and J is TRBJ1-2, with 7 bases that match TRBD1. Losses at the gene ends were 3 bases for V and 2 bases for J; bases not matched to a gene: 6. Germline lookup yields CDR1 MNHNS and CDR2 SASEGT. The CDR3 contains 15 residues.

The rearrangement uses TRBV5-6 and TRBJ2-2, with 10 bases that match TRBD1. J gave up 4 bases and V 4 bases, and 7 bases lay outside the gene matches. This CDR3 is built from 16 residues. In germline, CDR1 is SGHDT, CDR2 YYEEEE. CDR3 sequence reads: CASSGRDRGFTGELFF. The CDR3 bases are TGTGCCAGCAGCGGCCGGGACAGGGGTTTCACCGGGGAGCTGTTTTTT.

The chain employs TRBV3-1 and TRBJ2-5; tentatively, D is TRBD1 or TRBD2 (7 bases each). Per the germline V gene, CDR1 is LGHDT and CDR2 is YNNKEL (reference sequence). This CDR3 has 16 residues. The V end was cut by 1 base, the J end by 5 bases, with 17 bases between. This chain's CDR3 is CASSQGLGGGEETQYF. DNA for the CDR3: TGTGCCAGCAGCCAAGGACTGGGAGGGGGCGAGGAGACCCAGTACTTC.

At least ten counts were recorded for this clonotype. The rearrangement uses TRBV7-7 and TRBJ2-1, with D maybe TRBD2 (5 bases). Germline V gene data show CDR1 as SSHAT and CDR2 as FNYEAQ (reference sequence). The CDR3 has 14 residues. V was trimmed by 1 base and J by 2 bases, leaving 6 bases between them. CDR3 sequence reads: CASSLVGAYNEQFF. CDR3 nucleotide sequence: TGTGCCAGCAGCTTAGTGGGAGCCTACAATGAGCAGTTCTTC. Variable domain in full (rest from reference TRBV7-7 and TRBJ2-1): GAGVSQSPRYKVTKRGQDVTLRCDPISSHATLYWYQQALGQGPEFLTYFNYEAQPDKSGLPSDRFSAERPEGSISTLTIQRTEQRDSAMYRCASSLVGAYNEQFFGPGTRLTVL.

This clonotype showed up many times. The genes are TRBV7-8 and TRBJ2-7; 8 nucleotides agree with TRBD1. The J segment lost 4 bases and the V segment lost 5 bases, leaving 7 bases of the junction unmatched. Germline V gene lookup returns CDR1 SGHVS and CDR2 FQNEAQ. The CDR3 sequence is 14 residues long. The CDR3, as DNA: TGTGCCAGCAGCGCATATACAGGGGGGTACGAGCAGTACTTC. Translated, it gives CASSAYTGGYEQYF.